Shown below are 28 T cell receptor beta chains from a single sample sequenced in a study of T-cell memory formation after mild COVID-19. MiXCR, run by TCRdb on the 5' RACE reads, gives a single entry per CDR3 protein. The data hold about 120,000 distinct CDR3 sequences, with 15% to 20% observed a single time. The sequencing sample was made of PBMCs or a T cell subset sorted from them (not recorded which). These receptors came from an adult woman who had mild COVID-19 (a few samples of this study predate the infection). Cell type and time point are not known.

The chain combines TRBV7-2 with TRBJ1-3; no definite D call. The V end was cut by 5 bases, the J end by 3 bases, with 14 bases between. The CDR3 is made up of 15 amino acids. Germline V gives CDR1 SGHTA, CDR2 FQGNSA. DNA of the CDR3: TGTGCCAGCAGCCCCCAAAGCGGGGTTGGAAACACCATATATTTT. It translates to CASSPQSGVGNTIYF.

This clonotype was seen only a few times. This chain links TRBV18 with TRBJ2-1; 9 nucleotides align to TRBD2. Germline V gene lookup returns CDR1 KGHSH and CDR2 LQKENI. Trimming at V came to 6 bases and at J to 8 bases, leaving 8 bases not matched to a gene. The CDR3 consists of 14 residues. CDR3 nucleotide sequence: TGTGCCAGCTCGCCAGGACTAGCGTTGGATGAGCAGTTCTTC. Its translation: CASSPGLALDEQFF.

This clonotype was found once. The rearrangement uses TRBV6-5 and TRBJ2-5; 10 nucleotides align to TRBD2. The germline gives CDR1 MNHEY, CDR2 SVGAGI. The CDR3 length is 14 residues. Trimming at V came to 6 bases and at J to 5 bases, leaving 6 bases not matched to a gene. CDR3 loop: CASRLLAGWETQYF. For the CDR3, the DNA is TGTGCCAGCAGATTACTAGCGGGGTGGGAGACCCAGTACTTC.

The chain links TRBV5-1 to TRBJ2-2; 7 nucleotides align to TRBD2. The ends lost 2 bases at V and 4 bases at J; junction bases unmatched: 5. Germline loops: CDR1 SGHRS, CDR2 YFSETQ. The CDR3 extends over 15 amino acids. CDR3 bases: TGCGCCAGCAGCTTCTCGCGGGAGCCCACCGGGGAGCTGTTTTTT. Residues: CASSFSREPTGELFF.

This rearrangement joins TRBV2 to TRBJ2-7; 9 nucleotides agree with TRBD1. The germline CDR1 and CDR2 sequences are SNHLY and FYNNEI. This CDR3 contains 16 residues. J lost 4 bases, V lost 2 bases, and 9 bases had no gene match. This CDR3 is CASSENLGQGAYEQYF. CDR3 in DNA: TGTGCCAGCAGTGAAAATTTGGGACAGGGCGCGTACGAGCAGTACTTC.

This clonotype was seen at least ten times. The chain couples TRBV10-3 to TRBJ1-2; no firm D call. CDR1 is ENHRY, CDR2 SYGVKD, per germline. This CDR3 spans 16 amino acids. Trimming shortened V by 4 bases and J by 2 bases, and 17 bases separated the two germline ends. CDR3 sequence (DNA): TGTGCCATCAGTGGATGGGTCGCTGGTCAAAACTATGGCTACACCTTC. Translation: CAISGWVAGQNYGYTF.

This rearrangement joins TRBV7-2 to TRBJ2-1, with D perhaps matching TRBD2 (6 bases). Germline loops: CDR1 SGHTA, CDR2 FQGNSA. The CDR3 is 12 residues long. Trimming took off 7 bases at V and 8 bases at J, with 12 bases between the two ends. The CDR3 sequence: CASTSPGDEQFF. CDR3 nucleotides: TGTGCCAGCACCTCCCCGGGGGATGAGCAGTTCTTC.

This clonotype came up a few times. The chain combines TRBV6-6 with TRBJ1-1, with D maybe TRBD1 (6 bases). V lost 0 bases and J lost 0, with 8 bases in between. Germline V gives CDR1 MNHNY, CDR2 SVGAGI (reference sequence). The CDR3 spans 15 residues. The CDR3 region has the DNA TGTGCCAGCAGTTACTCGCAGGGGCTGAACACTGAAGCTTTCTTT. Translating it yields CASSYSQGLNTEAFF.

V gene TRBV20-1 combines with J gene TRBJ2-1; 7 bases are shared with TRBD1. This CDR3 contains 11 residues. Germline-derived CDR1 and CDR2 are DFQATT and SNEGSKA (reference sequence). V was pared by 8 bases and J by 9 bases, with 7 bases of the junction left unmatched. CDR3 region: CSTTQGIEQFF. In nucleotides, the CDR3 is TGCAGTACCACACAGGGGATTGAGCAGTTCTTC.

This rearrangement joins TRBV24-1 to TRBJ2-3, with D uncertain. There are 16 residues in the CDR3. Germline V gives CDR1 KGHDR, CDR2 SFDVKD. Trimming removed 8 bases at V and 4 bases at J, with 21 bases between. DNA of the CDR3: TGTGCCACCACCGACTCCGATGGGGTAAGGTCAGATACGCAGTATTTT. Encoded protein: CATTDSDGVRSDTQYF.

The chain couples TRBV2 to TRBJ2-1; tentatively, D is TRBD1 or TRBD2 (6 bases each). The V gene lost 1 base and the J gene lost 0 bases, with 13 bases spanning the gap. The germline V gene has CDR1 SNHLY and CDR2 FYNNEI. The CDR3 covers 17 residues. The CDR3 DNA sequence: TGTGCCAGCAGTGAAGAGGGGGGCCCGAGCTCCTACAATGAGCAGTTCTTC. Amino acids: CASSEEGGPSSYNEQFF.

CDR3: CASSLNGENTEAFF. The CDR3 coding sequence is TGTGCCAGCAGCCTAAATGGGGAAAACACTGAAGCTTTCTTT. V gene TRBV11-2 combines with J gene TRBJ1-1; D uncertain. Trimming cost V 5 bases and J 2 bases, with 12 bases left between them. Germline V gives CDR1 SGHAT, CDR2 FQNNGV. The CDR3 spans 14 residues.

V usage is TRBV7-2 and J usage is TRBJ1-5; D ambiguous. The CDR3 loop spans 14 amino acids. V dropped 6 bases and J dropped 1 base, with 10 bases sitting between them. Per germline, CDR1 SGHTA and CDR2 FQGNSA. In nucleotides, the CDR3 is TGTGCCAGCAGTAGCGGGTTGAGCAATCAGCCCCAGCATTTT. Protein product: CASSSGLSNQPQHF.

This clonotype was counted a few times. The chain recombines TRBV6-5 with TRBJ2-3, with TRBD2 matching 8 bases. V lost 4 bases to trimming and J lost 4 bases; unmatched junction nucleotides: 7. CDR3 length equals 15 residues. Germline CDR1 MNHEY, CDR2 SVGAGI. The CDR3 reads CASSSPGLEADTQYF. The CDR3 DNA is TGTGCCAGCAGTTCCCCGGGACTAGAGGCAGATACGCAGTATTTT.

The rearrangement uses TRBV12-3 or TRBV12-4 and TRBJ2-3, with 7 nucleotides matching TRBD2. The CDR3 loop spans 15 amino acids. With V trimmed by 3 bases and J by 3 bases, 6 bases remained unmatched. The CDR3, as DNA: TGTGCCAGCAGTTTCCGAGCGGGGTATACAGATACGCAGTATTTT. Encoded protein: CASSFRAGYTDTQYF.

The chain joins TRBV7-9 to TRBJ2-3, with D maybe TRBD1 (5 bases). The CDR3 length is 15 residues. Between the trimmed V and J ends, which lost 1 base and 4 bases, there was a span of 12 bases. Germline CDR1 reads SEHNR; CDR2 reads FQNEAQ (reference sequence). The CDR3: CASSLGVRVPDTQYF. CDR3 bases: TGTGCCAGCAGCTTAGGGGTCAGGGTGCCAGATACGCAGTATTTT.

The rearrangement uses TRBV7-9 and TRBJ2-1; D assignment may be TRBD1 or TRBD2 (6 bases each). CDR3 length: 15 residues. CDR1 and CDR2 from the germline V gene are SEHNR and FQNEAQ (reference sequence). Trimming stripped 2 bases from V and 7 bases from J, with 15 bases between. This chain's CDR3 is CASSLTGATGNEQFF. The CDR3 nucleotides are TGTGCCAGCAGCTTAACGGGAGCGACAGGTAATGAGCAGTTCTTC.

The chain recombines TRBV10-3 with TRBJ2-1, with 8 bases aligning to TRBD2. The V segment lost 10 bases and the J segment 1 base; nucleotides outside the gene matches: 6. The germline gives CDR1 ENHRY, CDR2 SYGVKD. This CDR3 contains 14 residues. CDR3 nucleotide sequence: TGTGCCACCCTGACTAGCGAATCCTACAATGAGCAGTTCTTC. Protein: CATLTSESYNEQFF.

The chain uses TRBV27 and TRBJ2-7, with D hard to call. Trimming cost V 9 bases and J 2 bases, with 11 bases left between them. The CDR3 loop spans 12 amino acids. The V gene's germline CDR1 is MNHEY and CDR2 SMNVEV (reference sequence). CDR3 DNA: TGTGCCAGTGGTGGCAGTGCCTACGAGCAGTACTTC. It codes for CASGGSAYEQYF.

The chain is built from TRBV14 and TRBJ1-6; D unclear. Germline V gene sequence: CDR1 SGHDN, CDR2 FVKESK. V was pared by 2 bases and J by 5 bases, with 10 bases between. CDR3 length: 15 amino acids. The CDR3 sequence: CASSQSNRNNSPLHF. The CDR3 DNA is TGTGCCAGCAGCCAATCAAACAGAAATAATTCACCCCTCCACTTT.

At least ten counts were recorded for this clonotype. The CDR3 is CASSLKAGRLADSSYNEQFF. CDR3 DNA: TGTGCCAGCAGCTTAAAGGCGGGGAGGCTAGCGGACAGCTCCTACAATGAGCAGTTCTTC. The chain has TRBV7-3 and TRBJ2-1; perhaps TRBD2 as D (7 bases). Germline CDR1 SGHTA, CDR2 FQGTGA. Trimming took 1 base from V and 0 from J, leaving 22 bases between them. The CDR3 length is 20 residues.

This clonotype appeared many times. This chain joins TRBV7-3 and TRBJ2-2, with D perhaps given as TRBD1 or TRBD2 (5 bases each). CDR1 SGHTA and CDR2 FQGTGA come from the germline V gene. Trimming cost V 0 bases and J 4 bases, with 9 bases left between them. The CDR3 consists of 15 residues. The CDR3 DNA reads TGTGCCAGCAGCTTAACGGGGGTCAGCACCGGGGAGCTGTTTTTT. It yields the protein CASSLTGVSTGELFF.

Only a few counts were recorded for this clonotype. The chain combines TRBV5-1 with TRBJ2-2; D perhaps matches TRBD1 (6 bases). CDR1 and CDR2 from the germline V gene are SGHRS and YFSETQ. The V gene lost 1 base and the J gene lost 1 base, with 11 bases spanning the gap. This CDR3 spans 16 amino acids. The CDR3 nucleotides are TGCGCCAGCAGCTTGTTTGTGACAGGGAACACCGGGGAGCTGTTTTTT. Its protein product is CASSLFVTGNTGELFF.

J is TRBJ1-1 and V is TRBV5-4, with no clear D. V was trimmed by 0 bases and J by 5 bases, leaving 14 bases between them. The CDR3 length is 15 residues. Germline V gene lookup returns CDR1 SGHNT and CDR2 YYREEE (reference sequence). In DNA form, the CDR3 reads TGTGCCAGCAGCTTGGGGCCCGGGGTTGGGACTGAAGCTTTCTTT. This gives the protein CASSLGPGVGTEAFF.

This clonotype has just a few counts. The chain links TRBV11-2 to TRBJ2-1, with D possibly TRBD2 on 5 matching bases. V lost 1 base, J lost 8 bases, and 12 bases lay in between. This CDR3 comprises 14 residues. The germline V gene encodes CDR1 SGHAT and CDR2 FQNNGV. As DNA, the CDR3 is TGTGCCAGCAGCTTAGCGGGGTCTCTCTATGAGCAGTTCTTC. Protein sequence: CASSLAGSLYEQFF. The full variable domain, completed using reference TRBV11-2 and TRBJ2-1, is EAGVAQSPRYKIIEKRQSVAFWCNPISGHATLYWYQQILGQGPKLLIQFQNNGVVDDSQLPKDRFSAERLKGVDSTLKIQPAKLEDSAVYLCASSLAGSLYEQFFGPGTRLTVL.

There are a few counts of this clonotype. The chain links TRBV9 to TRBJ2-7; 7 nucleotides agree with TRBD2. Trimming cost V 0 bases and J 6 bases; bases outside gene matches: 9. This CDR3 has 15 residues. In germline, CDR1 is SGDLS, CDR2 YYNGEE. The CDR3 protein is CASSVDGRMGGEQYF. The CDR3 DNA reads as TGTGCCAGCAGCGTAGACGGGAGGATGGGTGGCGAGCAGTACTTC.

The sample holds many counts of this clonotype. The CDR3 sequence: CASSHRDGREQFF. DNA for the CDR3: TGCGCCAGCAGCCACCGGGACGGTAGGGAGCAGTTCTTC. The rearrangement joins TRBV4-1 to TRBJ2-1; D possibly matches TRBD1 or TRBD2 (5 bases each). Germline CDR1 reads MGHRA; CDR2 reads YSYEKL. This CDR3 region has 13 residues. Trimming took 3 bases from V and 10 from J, leaving 13 bases between them.

This clonotype was seen only a few times. This sequence joins TRBV3-1 and TRBJ2-7; TRBD1 aligns across 12 bases. This CDR3 has 14 amino acids. From germline, CDR1 is LGHDT and CDR2 YNNKEL (reference sequence). V lost 7 bases, J lost 3 bases, and 4 bases stayed unmatched. CDR3 DNA: TGTGCCAGCATGGGGACAGGGGGCATCTACGAGCAGTACTTC. Amino acid sequence: CASMGTGGIYEQYF.